This entry lists 4 T cell receptor beta chains sequenced from one sample in a study of T cells in Graves' hyperthyroidism and ophthalmopathy. TCR beta CDR3 sequences were amplified from RNA transcripts. The TCR CDR3 first-round RT-PCR relied on the HTBI primer set. Using its own MiXCR run on the multiplex PCR reads, TCRdb lists one record per CDR3 protein. The repertoire consists of hundreds of thousands of distinct CDR3 sequences, with approximately 14% occurring once and the leading ten covering 10%. Sequencing input: blood. The source is a woman younger than 30 with Graves' hyperthyroidism.

This clonotype showed up many times. The rearrangement links TRBV28 to TRBJ1-2; D unresolved. From germline, CDR1 is MDHEN and CDR2 SYDVKM. V lost 7 bases, J lost 7 bases, and 13 bases lay in between. The CDR3 is 12 amino acids. CDR3 sequence reads: CASTTPPSGYTF. The CDR3 DNA reads TGTGCCAGCACAACCCCCCCTAGTGGCTACACCTTC.

For this clonotype: This may be a read error: a much more frequent sequence differs by one nucleotide. The chain couples TRBV7-8 to TRBJ2-7, with unresolved D. Germline CDR1 reads SGHVS; CDR2 reads FQNEAQ. CDR3 length: 13 amino acids. V was pared by 2 bases and J by 5 bases, with 10 bases between. The CDR3 sequence: CASSLFSAHEQYF. In DNA, the CDR3 is TGTGCCAGCAGCTTATTTTCCGCCCACGAGCAGTACTTC.

The chain couples TRBV10-3 to TRBJ2-7; possible D gene TRBD1, 6 bases. Germline V gene data show CDR1 as ENHRY and CDR2 as SYGVKD. CDR3 length: 15 amino acids. Trimming stripped 6 bases from V and 4 bases from J, with 19 bases between. This chain's CDR3 is CAIRGTGTPAYEQYF. The CDR3 DNA is TGTGCCATCAGGGGTACCGGGACACCAGCTTACGAGCAGTACTTC.

The table lists this clonotype with many counts. Here the CDR3 DNA reads TGTGCCAGCAGCCAAGATGTCAGACGGGGCTACACCTTC. Its protein is CASSQDVRRGYTF. This rearrangement joins TRBV14 to TRBJ1-2; no definite D call. Germline V gene lookup returns CDR1 SGHDN and CDR2 FVKESK. This CDR3 spans 13 amino acids. Trimming stripped 0 bases from V and 8 bases from J, with 10 bases between.